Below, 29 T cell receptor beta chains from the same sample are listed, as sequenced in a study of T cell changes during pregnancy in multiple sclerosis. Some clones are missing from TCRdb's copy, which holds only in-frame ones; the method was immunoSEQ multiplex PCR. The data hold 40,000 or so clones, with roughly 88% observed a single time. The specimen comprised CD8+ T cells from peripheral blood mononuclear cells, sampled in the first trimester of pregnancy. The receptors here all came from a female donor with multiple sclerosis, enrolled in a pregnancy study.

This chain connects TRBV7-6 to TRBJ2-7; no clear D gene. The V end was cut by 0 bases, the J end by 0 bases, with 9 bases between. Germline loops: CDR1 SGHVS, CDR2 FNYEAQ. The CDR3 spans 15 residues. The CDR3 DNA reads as TGTGCCAGCAGCTTAGCGCTGGGCAGCTCCTACGAGCAGTACTTC. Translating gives CASSLALGSSYEQYF.

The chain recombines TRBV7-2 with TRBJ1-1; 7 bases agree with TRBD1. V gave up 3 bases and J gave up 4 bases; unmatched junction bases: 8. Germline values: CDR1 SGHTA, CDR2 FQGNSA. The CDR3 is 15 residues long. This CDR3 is CASSLLRGSPTEAFF. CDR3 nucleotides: TGTGCCAGCAGCTTGCTCAGGGGGAGTCCCACTGAAGCTTTCTTT.

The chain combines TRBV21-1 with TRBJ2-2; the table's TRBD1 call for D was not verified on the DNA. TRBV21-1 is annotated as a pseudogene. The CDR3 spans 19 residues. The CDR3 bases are TGTGCCAGCAGCCCCCGGAGGGTCGACAGGGGGCAAAAGACCGGGGAGCTGTTTTTT. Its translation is CASSPRRVDRGQKTGELFF.

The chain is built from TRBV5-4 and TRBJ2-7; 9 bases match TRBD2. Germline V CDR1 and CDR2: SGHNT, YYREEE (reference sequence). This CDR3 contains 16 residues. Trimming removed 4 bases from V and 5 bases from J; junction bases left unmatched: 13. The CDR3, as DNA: TGTGCCAGCAGCCCTACGGCGGGAGGGATGGGCGACGAGCAGTACTTC. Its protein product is CASSPTAGGMGDEQYF.

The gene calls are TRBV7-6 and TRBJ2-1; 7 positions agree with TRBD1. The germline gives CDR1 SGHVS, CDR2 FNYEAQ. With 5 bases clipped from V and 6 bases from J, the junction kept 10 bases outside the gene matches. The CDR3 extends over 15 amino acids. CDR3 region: CASSAHRGFSNEQFF. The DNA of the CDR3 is TGTGCCAGCAGCGCGCACAGGGGCTTCAGCAATGAGCAGTTCTTC.

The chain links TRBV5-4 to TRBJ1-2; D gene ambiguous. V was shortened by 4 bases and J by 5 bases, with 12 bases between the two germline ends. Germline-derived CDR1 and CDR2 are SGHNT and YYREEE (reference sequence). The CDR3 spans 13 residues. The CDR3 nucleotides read TGTGCCAGCAGCCCCGGGGAGGTATATGGCTACACCTTC. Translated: CASSPGEVYGYTF. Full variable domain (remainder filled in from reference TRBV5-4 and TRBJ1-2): ETGVTQSPTHLIKTRGQQVTLRCSSQSGHNTVSWYQQALGQGPQFIFQYYREEENGRGNFPPRFSGLQFPNYSSELNVNALELDDSALYLCASSPGEVYGYTFGSGTRLTVV.

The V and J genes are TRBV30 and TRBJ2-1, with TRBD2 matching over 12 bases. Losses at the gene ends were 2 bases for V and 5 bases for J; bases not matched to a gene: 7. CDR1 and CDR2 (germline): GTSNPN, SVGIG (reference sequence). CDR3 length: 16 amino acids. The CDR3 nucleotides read TGTGCCTGGAGTCACCTAGCGGGAGGGCGCAACAATGAGCAGTTCTTC. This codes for CAWSHLAGGRNNEQFF.

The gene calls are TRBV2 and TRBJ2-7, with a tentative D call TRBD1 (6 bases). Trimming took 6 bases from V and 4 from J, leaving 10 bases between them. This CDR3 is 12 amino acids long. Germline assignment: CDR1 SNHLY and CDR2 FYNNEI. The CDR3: CASRLGQYEQYF. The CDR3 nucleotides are TGTGCCAGCAGGCTAGGACAGTACGAGCAGTACTTC. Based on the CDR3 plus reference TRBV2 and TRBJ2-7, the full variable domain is EPEVTQTPSHQVTQMGQEVILRCVPISNHLYFYWYRQILGQKVEFLVSFYNNEISEKSEIFDDQFSVERPDGSNFTLKIRSTKLEDSAMYFCASRLGQYEQYFGPGTRLTVT.

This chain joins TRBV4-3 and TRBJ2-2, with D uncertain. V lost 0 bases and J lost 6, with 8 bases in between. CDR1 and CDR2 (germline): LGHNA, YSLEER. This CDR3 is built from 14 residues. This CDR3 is CASSQEARAGELFF. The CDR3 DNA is TGCGCCAGCAGCCAAGAGGCTCGGGCCGGGGAGCTGTTTTTT.

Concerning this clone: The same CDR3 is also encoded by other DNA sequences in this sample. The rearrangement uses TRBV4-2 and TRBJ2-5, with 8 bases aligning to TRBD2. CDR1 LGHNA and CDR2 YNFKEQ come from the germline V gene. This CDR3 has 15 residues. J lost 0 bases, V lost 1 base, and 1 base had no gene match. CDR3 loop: CASSQGSGDQETQYF. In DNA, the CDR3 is TGTGCCAGCAGCCAAGGTAGCGGGGACCAAGAGACCCAGTACTTC.

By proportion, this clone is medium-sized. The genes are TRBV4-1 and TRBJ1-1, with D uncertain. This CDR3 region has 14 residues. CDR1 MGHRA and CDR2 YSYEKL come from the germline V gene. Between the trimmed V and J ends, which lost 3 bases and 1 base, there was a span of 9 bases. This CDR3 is CASSHPPGNTEAFF. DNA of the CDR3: TGCGCCAGCAGCCACCCGCCCGGGAACACTGAAGCTTTCTTT.

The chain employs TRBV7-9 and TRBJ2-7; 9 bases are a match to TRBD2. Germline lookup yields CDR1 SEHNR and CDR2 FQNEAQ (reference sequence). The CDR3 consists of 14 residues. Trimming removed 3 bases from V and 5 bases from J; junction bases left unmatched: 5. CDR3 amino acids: CASSFSGRADEQYF. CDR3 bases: TGTGCCAGCAGCTTTAGCGGGAGAGCGGACGAGCAGTACTTC. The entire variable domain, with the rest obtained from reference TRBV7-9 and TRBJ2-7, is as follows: DTGVSQNPRHKITKRGQNVTFRCDPISEHNRLYWYRQTLGQGPEFLTYFQNEAQLEKSRLLSDRFSAERPKGSFSTLEIQRTEQGDSAMYLCASSFSGRADEQYFGPGTRLTVT.

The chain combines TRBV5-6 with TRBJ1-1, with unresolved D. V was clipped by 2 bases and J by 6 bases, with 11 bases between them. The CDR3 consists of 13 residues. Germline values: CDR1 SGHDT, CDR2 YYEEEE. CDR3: CASSFGRRAEAFF. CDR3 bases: TGTGCCAGCAGCTTCGGCAGGAGGGCTGAAGCTTTCTTT.

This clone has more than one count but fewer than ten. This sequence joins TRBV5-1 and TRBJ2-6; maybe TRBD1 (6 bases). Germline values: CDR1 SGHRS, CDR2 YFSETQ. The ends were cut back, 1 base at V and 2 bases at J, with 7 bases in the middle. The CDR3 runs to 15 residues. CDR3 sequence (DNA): TGCGCCAGCAGCTTGTCAGGGGCTGGGGCCAACGTCCTGACTTTC. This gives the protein CASSLSGAGANVLTF.

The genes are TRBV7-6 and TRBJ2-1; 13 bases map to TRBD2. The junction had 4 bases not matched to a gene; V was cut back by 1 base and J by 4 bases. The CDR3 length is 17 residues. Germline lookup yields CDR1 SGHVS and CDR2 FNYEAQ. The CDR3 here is CASSLETSGGNYNEQFF. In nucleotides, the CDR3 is TGTGCCAGCAGCTTAGAGACTAGCGGGGGGAATTACAATGAGCAGTTCTTC.

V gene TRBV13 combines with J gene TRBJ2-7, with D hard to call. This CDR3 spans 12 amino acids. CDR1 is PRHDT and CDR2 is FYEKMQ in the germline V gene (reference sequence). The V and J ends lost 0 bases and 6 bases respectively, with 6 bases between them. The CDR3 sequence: CASSLGASEQYF. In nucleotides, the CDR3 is TGTGCCAGCAGCTTAGGCGCTAGCGAGCAGTACTTC.

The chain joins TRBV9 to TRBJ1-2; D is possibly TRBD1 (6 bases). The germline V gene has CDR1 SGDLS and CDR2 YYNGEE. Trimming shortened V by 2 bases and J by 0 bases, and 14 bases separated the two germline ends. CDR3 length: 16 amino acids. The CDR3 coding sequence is TGTGCCAGCAGCGTCAGGGGCCACAATACTAACTATGGCTACACCTTC. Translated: CASSVRGHNTNYGYTF.

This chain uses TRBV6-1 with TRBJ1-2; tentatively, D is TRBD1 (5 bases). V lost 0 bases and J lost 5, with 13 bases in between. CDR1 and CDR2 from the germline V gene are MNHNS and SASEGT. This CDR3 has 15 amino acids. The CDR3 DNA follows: TGTGCCAGCAGTGAAGCGGCAGGGCCTGGTTATGGCTACACCTTC. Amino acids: CASSEAAGPGYGYTF.

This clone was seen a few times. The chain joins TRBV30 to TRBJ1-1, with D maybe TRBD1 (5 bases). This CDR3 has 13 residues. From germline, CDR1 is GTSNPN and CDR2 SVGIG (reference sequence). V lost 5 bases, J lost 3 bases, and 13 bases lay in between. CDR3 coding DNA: TGTGCCTGGGCGAACGGGGGTTACACTGAAGCTTTCTTT. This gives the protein CAWANGGYTEAFF.

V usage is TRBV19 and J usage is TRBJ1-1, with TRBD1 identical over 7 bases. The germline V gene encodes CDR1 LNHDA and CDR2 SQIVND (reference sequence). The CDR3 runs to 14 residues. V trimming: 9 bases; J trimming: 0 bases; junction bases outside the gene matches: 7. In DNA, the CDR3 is TGTGCCAGCAAGACAGGGCCTTTGAACACTGAAGCTTTCTTT. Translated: CASKTGPLNTEAFF. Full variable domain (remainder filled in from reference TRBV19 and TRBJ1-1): DGGITQSPKYLFRKEGQNVTLSCEQNLNHDAMYWYRQDPGQGLRLIYYSQIVNDFQKGDIAEGYSVSREKKESFPLTVTSAQKNPTAFYLCASKTGPLNTEAFFGQGTRLTVV.

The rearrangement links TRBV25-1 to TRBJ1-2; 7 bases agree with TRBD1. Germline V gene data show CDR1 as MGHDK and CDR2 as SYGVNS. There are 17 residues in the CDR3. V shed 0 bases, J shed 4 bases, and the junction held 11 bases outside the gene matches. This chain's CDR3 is CASSEYPGQLSSYGYTF. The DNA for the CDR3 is TGTGCCAGCAGTGAATACCCGGGACAGCTATCCTCCTATGGCTACACCTTC.

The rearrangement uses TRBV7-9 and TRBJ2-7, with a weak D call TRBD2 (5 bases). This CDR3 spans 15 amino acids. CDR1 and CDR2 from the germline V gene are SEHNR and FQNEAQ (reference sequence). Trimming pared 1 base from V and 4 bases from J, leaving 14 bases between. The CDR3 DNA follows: TGTGCCAGCAGCTTAGACTACGTGGCGGGTTACGAGCAGTACTTC. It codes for CASSLDYVAGYEQYF.

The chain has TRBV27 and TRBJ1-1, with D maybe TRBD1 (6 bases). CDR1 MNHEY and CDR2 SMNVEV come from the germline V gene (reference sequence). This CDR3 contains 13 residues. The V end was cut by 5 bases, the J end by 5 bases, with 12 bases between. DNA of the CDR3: TGTGCCAGCAGTGTGGGGGCGAGTACTGAAGCTTTCTTT. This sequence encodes CASSVGASTEAFF.

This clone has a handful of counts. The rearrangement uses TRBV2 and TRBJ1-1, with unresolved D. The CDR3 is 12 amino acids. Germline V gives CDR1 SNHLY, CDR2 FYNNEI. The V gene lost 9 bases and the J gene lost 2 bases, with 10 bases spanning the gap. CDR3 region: CARRRVNTEAFF. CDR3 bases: TGTGCCAGACGCCGGGTTAACACTGAAGCTTTCTTT.

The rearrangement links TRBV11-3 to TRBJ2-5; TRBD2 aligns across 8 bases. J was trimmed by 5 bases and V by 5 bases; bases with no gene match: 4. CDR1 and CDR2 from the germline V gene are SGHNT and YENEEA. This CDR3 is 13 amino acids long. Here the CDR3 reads CASSRGGLETQYF. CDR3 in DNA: TGTGCCAGCAGCCGGGGGGGGTTGGAGACCCAGTACTTC.

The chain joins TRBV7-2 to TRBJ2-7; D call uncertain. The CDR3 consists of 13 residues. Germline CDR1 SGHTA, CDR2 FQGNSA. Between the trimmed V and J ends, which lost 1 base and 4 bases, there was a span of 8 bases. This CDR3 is CASSLEENYEQYF. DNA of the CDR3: TGTGCCAGCAGCTTAGAGGAGAATTACGAGCAGTACTTC.

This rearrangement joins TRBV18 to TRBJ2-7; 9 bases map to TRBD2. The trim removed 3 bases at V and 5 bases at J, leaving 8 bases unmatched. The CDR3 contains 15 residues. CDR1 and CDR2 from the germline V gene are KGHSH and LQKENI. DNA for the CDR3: TGTGCCAGCTCACCGAGCGGGAGGAAAAGAGACGAGCAGTACTTC. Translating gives CASSPSGRKRDEQYF.

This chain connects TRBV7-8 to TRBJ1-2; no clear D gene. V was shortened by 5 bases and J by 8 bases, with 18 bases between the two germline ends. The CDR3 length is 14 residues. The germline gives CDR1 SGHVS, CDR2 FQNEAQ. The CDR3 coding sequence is TGTGCCAGCAGCCCCTCCGGGAGCCCGGACGGCTACACCTTC. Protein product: CASSPSGSPDGYTF.

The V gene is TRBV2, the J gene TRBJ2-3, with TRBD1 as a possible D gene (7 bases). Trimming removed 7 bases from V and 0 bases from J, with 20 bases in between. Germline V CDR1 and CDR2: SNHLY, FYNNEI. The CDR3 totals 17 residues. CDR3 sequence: CASTYVSGDSSTDTQYF. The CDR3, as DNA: TGTGCCAGCACTTACGTTTCGGGGGACAGTAGCACAGATACGCAGTATTTT.